These 26 T cell receptor beta chains share one sample of origin, sequenced in a study of glioma-infiltrating T cells after dendritic cell vaccination. Generated by immunoSEQ multiplex PCR, the TCRdb table keeps only in-frame clones and is missing some. The sample gives roughly 87,000 clones, roughly 87% of which show up once; 6% to 8% is in the top ten. Time point given: after dendritic cell vaccination, including at tumor progression/relapse. The sample consisted of blood, taken after dendritic cell vaccination. The receptors originated from a human donor with glioblastoma.

The chain combines TRBV10-3 with TRBJ1-2; a weak D match, TRBD1 (6 bases). The V gene's germline CDR1 is ENHRY and CDR2 SYGVKD. This CDR3 comprises 14 residues. Trimming cost V 7 bases and J 5 bases, with 17 bases left between them. CDR3 coding DNA: TGTGCCATCACCAGGGGACAACCCTCATATGGCTACACCTTC. Protein sequence: CAITRGQPSYGYTF.

This rearrangement joins TRBV28 to TRBJ1-3; D perhaps matches TRBD1 (6 bases). From germline, CDR1 is MDHEN and CDR2 SYDVKM. V gave up 3 bases and J gave up 2 bases, with 17 bases separating them. CDR3 length equals 17 residues. The chain's CDR3 is CASSFAAGEGAGNTIYF. CDR3 bases: TGTGCCAGCAGTTTTGCGGCAGGGGAGGGAGCTGGAAACACCATATATTTT.

The rearrangement uses TRBV5-1 and TRBJ2-1; no firm D call. In germline, CDR1 is SGHRS, CDR2 YFSETQ. Trimming shortened V by 0 bases and J by 5 bases, and 3 bases separated the two germline ends. The CDR3 totals 12 residues. CDR3 region: CASSLGDNEQFF. The CDR3 DNA is TGCGCCAGCAGCTTGGGAGACAATGAGCAGTTCTTC.

The rearrangement joins TRBV5-1 to TRBJ1-1; D gene unclear. CDR3 length: 14 residues. From germline, CDR1 is SGHRS and CDR2 YFSETQ. The V gene lost 0 bases and the J gene lost 5 bases, with 11 bases spanning the gap. As DNA, the CDR3 is TGCGCCAGCAGCTTGGACGGCGGTTTGACTGAAGCTTTCTTT. This codes for CASSLDGGLTEAFF. The full variable domain, completed using reference TRBV5-1 and TRBJ1-1, is KAGVTQTPRYLIKTRGQQVTLSCSPISGHRSVSWYQQTPGQGLQFLFEYFSETQRNKGNFPGRFSGRQFSNSRSEMNVSTLELGDSALYLCASSLDGGLTEAFFGQGTRLTVV.

The J gene is TRBJ2-7, the V gene TRBV29-1, with D hard to call. Germline values: CDR1 SQVTM, CDR2 ANQGSEA. The CDR3 runs 11 residues. The ends were cut back, 2 bases at V and 3 bases at J, with 5 bases in the middle. CDR3 in DNA: TGCAGCGTTGAAATCCGCTACGAGCAGTACTTC. As protein: CSVEIRYEQYF.

This chain uses TRBV30 with TRBJ1-1; 7 bases are a match to TRBD1. J lost 5 bases, V lost 2 bases, and 2 bases had no gene match. CDR1 GTSNPN and CDR2 SVGIG come from the germline V gene (reference sequence). The CDR3 has 12 amino acids. The CDR3 DNA reads as TGTGCCTGGAGTTTGGGACAGACTGAAGCTTTCTTT. It encodes CAWSLGQTEAFF.

The V gene is TRBV6-1, the J gene TRBJ1-1; weak D call: TRBD1 (6 bases). Trimming left V 2 bases short and J 11 bases short, with 24 bases between. CDR1 and CDR2 (germline): MNHNS, SASEGT. This CDR3 region has 16 residues. The CDR3 coding sequence is TGTGCCAGCAGTGAATATTCTGACTATACAGGGATAAACGCTTTCTTT. Its protein is CASSEYSDYTGINAFF.

The chain joins TRBV9 to TRBJ1-2, with 7 bases lining up with TRBD1. Germline values: CDR1 SGDLS, CDR2 YYNGEE. The CDR3 is made up of 15 amino acids. The trim removed 3 bases at V and 4 bases at J, leaving 9 bases unmatched. CDR3 bases: TGTGCCAGCAGCGGGGCTGTACAGGGGCCCTATGGCTACACCTTC. Translated: CASSGAVQGPYGYTF. Drawing the rest from reference TRBV9 and TRBJ1-2, the complete variable domain is DSGVTQTPKHLITATGQRVTLRCSPRSGDLSVYWYQQSLDQGLQFLIQYYNGEERAKGNILERFSAQQFPDLHSELNLSSLELGDSALYFCASSGAVQGPYGYTFGSGTRLTVV.

The CDR3 region is CASSPPGREETQYF. The CDR3 DNA follows: TGTGCCAGCAGCCCACCAGGCAGGGAAGAGACCCAGTACTTC. The chain combines TRBV5-4 with TRBJ2-5; a possible D gene is TRBD1 (5 bases). The length of the CDR3 is 14 residues. The germline CDR1 and CDR2 sequences are SGHNT and YYREEE (reference sequence). Deletions cut 4 bases from V and 3 bases from J, with 13 bases between.

The chain has TRBV19 and TRBJ1-1; TRBD1 is a possible D gene (6 bases). The CDR3 runs to 13 residues. V was clipped by 6 bases and J by 7 bases, with 15 bases between them. Germline CDR1 LNHDA, CDR2 SQIVND (reference sequence). CDR3: CASSAITGYEAFF. The CDR3 DNA is TGTGCCAGTAGCGCTATAACAGGGTATGAAGCTTTCTTT.

The CDR3 reads CASSFRAADTEAFF. The CDR3 DNA sequence: TGTGCCAGCAGCTTTCGTGCGGCGGACACTGAAGCTTTCTTT. V usage is TRBV7-8 and J usage is TRBJ1-1; D call uncertain. The CDR3 is 14 residues long. Germline CDR1 and CDR2: SGHVS and FQNEAQ. V gave up 3 bases and J gave up 3 bases, with 11 bases separating them.

The chain has TRBV5-1 and TRBJ1-4; 9 nucleotides agree with TRBD1. Germline CDR1 is SGHRS and CDR2 is YFSETQ. V gave up 4 bases and J gave up 8 bases; unmatched junction bases: 6. The CDR3 consists of 14 residues. The CDR3 here is CASSRTGAEEKLFF. CDR3 sequence (DNA): TGCGCCAGCAGCAGGACAGGGGCGGAAGAAAAACTGTTTTTT.

The chain carries TRBV2 and TRBJ2-5, with 9 bases fitting TRBD2. The CDR3 sequence is 18 residues long. V trimming: 1 base; J trimming: 0 bases; junction bases outside the gene matches: 9. Germline V lookup: CDR1 SNHLY, CDR2 FYNNEI. The CDR3 protein is CASSEGRASGVYQETQYF. The CDR3 region has the DNA TGTGCCAGCAGTGAAGGTCGGGCTAGCGGGGTGTACCAAGAGACCCAGTACTTC.

A remark on this clone: Other DNA sequences in this sample translate to the same CDR3. The rearrangement uses TRBV2 and TRBJ2-1; 9 bases are shared with TRBD2. The CDR3 sequence is 15 residues long. The V gene's germline CDR1 is SNHLY and CDR2 FYNNEI. Trimming at V came to 7 bases and at J to 4 bases, leaving 8 bases not matched to a gene. As DNA, the CDR3 is TGTGCCAGCATGTTGACTAGCGGAGAATACAATGAGCAGTTCTTC. This encodes CASMLTSGEYNEQFF.

This rearrangement joins TRBV7-9 to TRBJ1-1; D gene uncertain. CDR3 length equals 13 residues. Germline V CDR1 and CDR2: SEHNR, FQNEAQ (reference sequence). V lost 5 bases and J lost 6, with 13 bases in between. CDR3 sequence reads: CASSPILVAEAFF. CDR3 in DNA: TGTGCCAGCAGCCCCATTCTAGTGGCTGAAGCTTTCTTT.

The genes are TRBV6-6 and TRBJ2-7; a weak D match, TRBD2 (6 bases). Germline CDR1 is MNHNY and CDR2 is SVGAGI (reference sequence). The CDR3 runs to 14 residues. Trimming pared 5 bases from V and 2 bases from J, leaving 13 bases between. The CDR3 loop reads CASSARWEAYEQYF. In nucleotides, the CDR3 is TGTGCCAGCAGTGCACGGTGGGAGGCCTACGAGCAGTACTTC.

The chain joins TRBV7-2 to TRBJ1-1; D gene unclear. This CDR3 region has 15 residues. Per germline, CDR1 SGHTA and CDR2 FQGNSA. Trimming stripped 2 bases from V and 0 bases from J, with 10 bases between. The CDR3 region is CASSLWQALNTEAFF. CDR3 DNA sequence: TGTGCCAGCAGCTTATGGCAGGCTTTGAACACTGAAGCTTTCTTT.

The V call is TRBV19, the J call TRBJ2-1; TRBD2 matches 10 bases. V dropped 6 bases and J dropped 0; count of bases not matched to a gene: 5. Germline-derived CDR1 and CDR2 are LNHDA and SQIVND (reference sequence). The CDR3 has 16 residues. Here the CDR3 DNA reads TGTGCCAGTAGCAAAACTAGCGGGGCCTCCTACAATGAGCAGTTCTTC. The encoded protein is CASSKTSGASYNEQFF.

The chain has TRBV6-5 and TRBJ2-7; D may be TRBD2 (6 bases). The CDR3 has 15 amino acids. Germline V gene lookup returns CDR1 MNHEY and CDR2 SVGAGI. With 7 bases removed from V and 6 bases from J, the gap between germline ends came to 22 bases. In DNA, the CDR3 is TGTGCCAGCACCCCACCGGAGGCGGGGCCGGCCGAGCAGTACTTC. It codes for CASTPPEAGPAEQYF.

The genes are TRBV5-6 and TRBJ2-7; TRBD1 aligns across 9 bases. Germline V CDR1 and CDR2: SGHDT, YYEEEE. The trim removed 0 bases at V and 0 bases at J, leaving 1 base unmatched. The CDR3 totals 15 residues. This chain's CDR3 is CASSLGTGVSYEQYF. CDR3 DNA: TGTGCCAGCAGCTTGGGGACAGGGGTCTCCTACGAGCAGTACTTC.

The chain joins TRBV5-1 to TRBJ1-3; D call uncertain. Germline CDR1 is SGHRS and CDR2 is YFSETQ. The CDR3 length is 17 residues. Trimming took 1 base from V and 2 from J, leaving 16 bases between them. The CDR3 sequence: CASSLSPSGRTGNTIYF. The CDR3 nucleotides are TGCGCCAGCAGCTTGAGCCCCTCCGGGAGAACTGGAAACACCATATATTTT.

The chain uses TRBV19 and TRBJ1-1; no clear D. V lost 6 bases, J lost 1 base, and 6 bases lay in between. The germline CDR1 and CDR2 sequences are LNHDA and SQIVND (reference sequence). This CDR3 has 12 residues. The DNA of the CDR3 is TGTGCCAGTAGACACCGGAACACTGAAGCTTTCTTT. It codes for CASRHRNTEAFF.

The chain employs TRBV7-2 and TRBJ2-7; D ambiguous. This CDR3 comprises 14 residues. Germline values: CDR1 SGHTA, CDR2 FQGNSA. Trimming pared 1 base from V and 0 bases from J, leaving 7 bases between. CDR3 nucleotides: TGTGCCAGCAGCTTAGATTACAGCTCCTACGAGCAGTACTTC. This gives the protein CASSLDYSSYEQYF.

CDR3 sequence reads: CASSPRGQGISPLHF. Here the CDR3 DNA reads TGTGCCAGCAGCCCCAGAGGACAGGGAATTTCACCCCTCCACTTT. The chain couples TRBV9 to TRBJ1-6; TRBD1 agrees at 8 bases. The ends lost 4 bases at V and 9 bases at J; junction bases unmatched: 9. Germline assignment: CDR1 SGDLS and CDR2 YYNGEE. The CDR3 sequence is 15 residues long.

V and J are TRBV10-3 and TRBJ1-1; TRBD1 might be the D (6 bases). Trimming pared 3 bases from V and 12 bases from J, leaving 20 bases between. The germline gives CDR1 ENHRY, CDR2 SYGVKD. The CDR3 contains 14 residues. The CDR3 nucleotides read TGTGCCATCAGTGATGAGTTCGGGACACCCTTGACTTTCTTT. Its protein is CAISDEFGTPLTFF.

This chain links TRBV5-5 with TRBJ2-7; 10 nucleotides line up with TRBD1. CDR1 SGHKS and CDR2 YYEKEE come from the germline V gene (reference sequence). CDR3 length: 16 residues. With V trimmed by 1 base and J by 0 bases, 4 bases remained unmatched. Here the CDR3 DNA reads TGTGCCAGCAGCTTGCTTTGGACAGGGGGCTCCTACGAGCAGTACTTC. Encoded protein: CASSLLWTGGSYEQYF. The full variable domain, completed using reference TRBV5-5 and TRBJ2-7, is DAGVTQSPTHLIKTRGQQVTLRCSPISGHKSVSWYQQVLGQGPQFIFQYYEKEERGRGNFPDRFSARQFPNYSSELNVNALLLGDSALYLCASSLLWTGGSYEQYFGPGTRLTVT.